This T cell receptor beta chain emerged from a study of regulatory and conventional T cells in RAG deficiency (dated by TCRdb to between 2016 and 2019). Some background on the complete study: High-throughput TCR beta sequencing was used to compare the repertoire diversity and composition of Treg, conventional CD4+ and CD8+ T cells between RAG-deficient patients and healthy controls. Findings and caveats that apply to the study as a whole: Shorter CDR3 lengths were found in all patient T-cell subsets, and >75% Treg-Tconv repertoire overlap at nucleotide and amino acid level was observed in Omenn syndrome patients. In Omenn syndrome and CID/AS patients compared with controls, around 100-fold fewer unique TCR beta sequences were detected from Treg cells, versus 8.5 to 10-fold fewer for other subsets. The CD25-high CD127-low cells sorted from Omenn syndrome patients may be peripherally activated cells rather than true Treg cells. Markedly lower Shannon entropy and higher Simpson indices were observed in RAG-deficient patients than in control T-cell subpopulations. Some T-cell subset analyses were not done for some subjects.

CDR3 length: 15 amino acids, cysteine to phenylalanine. Only CDR3 DNA remains: 45 bases, in frame from the first base. CDR1 and CDR2 were assigned from the germline V gene as SGHRS and YFSETQ. About this clone itself: What this receptor recognizes is not known. No base quality values were provided; no much bigger clone lies one nucleotide off.

Library preparation used the immunoSEQ multiplex PCR assay. Genomic DNA from the sorted T-cell subsets was used to amplify and sequence rearranged TCR beta chain products. The published analysis was carried out like this. Shannon entropy and Simpson indices were used to quantify the repertoire diversity of productive TCR beta rearrangements. Clonal expansion was assessed using the summed frequency of the 100 most abundant productive TCR beta clonotypes among total reads. A self-reactivity index based on amino acid usage at CDR3beta positions 6 and 7 was applied to the TRB repertoires. Two-way ANOVA was used for repertoire analyses, and Student t or Mann-Whitney tests were used for flow cytometric analyses. This immuneACCESS table, as held by TCRdb, lists in-frame sequences with V and J called but not all clones. Of the missing ones, under half trace to an unresolved V gene in checked studies; the others have no known cause. V and J calls and clone size are copied from that table; D and trimming were computed from the DNA. This sample has fewer than 35,000 clones in its table, and about 89% of those were observed once. The ten biggest clones cover approximately 13% of the sample.

For repertoire analyses, the comparison group consisted of eight healthy control donors. Before genomic DNA extraction, CD8+ T cells lacking CD4 were purified from blood. These sequences were also reported in another study, on regulatory T cells. In that second paper, the authors write: The multiplex PCR used 52 forward TRBV primers and 13 reverse TRBJ primers, with assay-based and computational corrections for amplification bias. Patient repertoires showed restricted unique TRB V-J pairs and skewed V and J gene usage, most marked in regulatory T cells. T-cell receptor beta repertoires of sorted regulatory, conventional CD4+ and CD8+ T cells were compared between CD3G-deficient patients and healthy controls. Ficoll density separation was used to isolate peripheral blood mononuclear cells. A FACSAria cell sorter was used to isolate CD3+ CD8+ CD4- T cells. Within the immunoSEQ assay, multiplex PCR amplified rearranged TRB loci from genomic DNA. TRB amplicons were sequenced on an Illumina HiSeq platform. Custom algorithms error-filtered the raw sequences and aligned the raw sequences to reference gene sequences, after which the immunoSEQ online tools were used for analysis. The frequencies of productive and nonproductive TRB rearrangements were evaluated among unique sequences as well as among total sequences. For group comparisons, t tests, Mann-Whitney tests or two-way ANOVA were performed in Prism software.

The specimen was CD8+ T cells sorted from blood. The clonotype was recovered from a human donor in good health. In this chain, TRBV5-1 is recombined with TRBJ2-5; TRBD1 might be the D gene, on 6 matching bases. Judging by the DNA end, TRBJ2-7 fits better; the J call may be wrong. The bases are TGCGCCAGCAGCTTGGCAGGGGCGAAAACCTACGAGCAGTACTTC. Its translation reads: CASSLAGAKTYEQYF.